These T cell receptor beta chains were read from a single sample in a study of cytomegalovirus exposure and HLA in healthy donors. Clones were read by immunoSEQ multiplex PCR, and TCRdb kept only the in-frame ones, dropping some. The data show just over 150,000 clones, with 80% to 90% seen just once and 1.5% to 2.5% held by the top ten. The sample consisted of PBMCs. These TCRs come from a man aged 18 to 29 in good health and CMV-seronegative. Both conserved end residues are part of each CDR3. The D gene is left open where the match is weak. The size entry is marked missing in some rows and otherwise reads once, few, many or a size class.

TRBV28	few	.	TRBJ2-7	TGTGCCAGCAGTCCCTGGGGGGGCCCAACCTACGAGCAGTACTTC	CASSPWGGPTYEQYF
TRBV27	.	.	TRBJ1-2	TGTGCCAGCAGTTTAAACCCTCCGAGAGGAAATGGCTACACCTTC	CASSLNPPRGNGYTF
TRBV6-5	.	.	TRBJ1-3	TGTGCCAGCAGGGACAGTATCTCTGGAAACACCATATATTTT	CASRDSISGNTIYF
TRBV9	.	.	TRBJ1-1	TGTGCCAGCAGTGCCGACAGAAACACTGAAGCTTTCTTT	CASSADRNTEAFF
TRBV7-9	.	.	TRBJ1-4	TGTGCCAGCAGCCCGGGGGTTGGGGAAAAACTGTTTTTT	CASSPGVGEKLFF
TRBV9	few	.	TRBJ2-1	TGTGCCAGCAGCGTAGCTGCCTCGCGCGCCGATGAGCAGTTCTTC	CASSVAASRADEQFF
TRBV5-6	.	TRBD2	TRBJ2-1	TGTGCCAGCAGCATACTAGCGGGAAGAGGGAATGAGCAGTTCTTC	CASSILAGRGNEQFF
TRBV6-1	.	TRBD1	TRBJ2-7	TGTGCCAGCAGTGACCCGGGACAGGGCTTCTACGAGCAGTACTTC	CASSDPGQGFYEQYF
TRBV18	.	TRBD1	TRBJ2-2	TGTGCCAGCTCCCACGACAGGGACGCGAACACCGGGGAGCTGTTTTTT	CASSHDRDANTGELFF
TRBV4-3	.	TRBD2	TRBJ2-3	TGCGCCAGCAGCCAACAAGGGACTAGCGGGATTGGGGATACGCAGTATTTT	CASSQQGTSGIGDTQYF
TRBV5-1	.	TRBD1	TRBJ2-7	TGCGCCAGCAGCTTTATGTCTCTCCGGGACAGGGGGGACGAGCAGTACTTC	CASSFMSLRDRGDEQYF
TRBV15	.	.	TRBJ1-5	TGTGCCACCAGCAGAGGGGCCGGAGACTCCGGGGAGCCCCAGCATTTT	CATSRGAGDSGEPQHF
TRBV30	.	.	TRBJ1-1	TGTGCCTGGACCTGGAGGGGAACTGAAGCTTTCTTT	CAWTWRGTEAFF
TRBV4-3	.	.	TRBJ2-6	TGCGCCAGCAGCCAAGCTGTGACAGCCACCCGCTCTGGGGCCAACGTCCTGACTTTC	CASSQAVTATRSGANVLTF
TRBV28	.	TRBD2	TRBJ2-3	TGTGCCAGCAGTCAACTAGCGGAGAGCACAGATACGCAGTATTTT	CASSQLAESTDTQYF
TRBV6-5	.	TRBD1	TRBJ1-5	TGTGCCAGCAGGCCCTCCGACAGGGGAAGTCAGCCCCAGCATTTT	CASRPSDRGSQPQHF
TRBV25-1	.	.	TRBJ1-1	TGTGCCAGCAGTGAATTCCCGCAGGGAGGGTTTGGGGCCACTGAAGCTTTCTTT	CASSEFPQGGFGATEAFF
TRBV5-1	.	TRBD2	TRBJ2-3	TGCGCCAGCAGCTTGGCCTCATTTCCGGGACTAGGGACAGATACGCAGTATTTT	CASSLASFPGLGTDTQYF
TRBV19	few	TRBD1	TRBJ1-5	TGTGCCAGTACCTCCGGGACAGGGGGAAATCAGCCCCAGCATTTT	CASTSGTGGNQPQHF
TRBV7-2	.	TRBD2	TRBJ2-7	TGTGCCAGCAGCTTAATAGGCGGGGGGGCAGGGGAGCAGTACTTC	CASSLIGGGAGEQYF
TRBV30	.	.	TRBJ1-6	TGTGCCTGGAGCCAGACAGACGCACCCCTCCACTTT	CAWSQTDAPLHF
TRBV9	.	.	TRBJ1-6	TGTGCCAGCAGCGTAGGCCCGGGAGATTCACCCCCCCACTTT	CASSVGPGDSPPHF
TRBV10-3	.	.	TRBJ1-1	TGTGCCATATCAGGGACCTCGGGAGGGATGAACACTGAAGCTTTCTTT	CAISGTSGGMNTEAFF
TRBV6-1	.	TRBD1	TRBJ1-1	TGTGCCAGCAGTCTAAGGGACAGGGTGAACACTGAAGCTTTCTTT	CASSLRDRVNTEAFF
TRBV4-1	.	.	TRBJ1-2	TGCGCCAGCAGCCCACCCCGGAGGAACTATGGCTACACCTTC	CASSPPRRNYGYTF
TRBV5-6	.	.	TRBJ2-5	TGTGCCAGCAGCATTACACTTGGAGGGAAGACCCAGTACTTC	CASSITLGGKTQYF
TRBV28	.	TRBD2	TRBJ2-3	TGTGCCAGCACCGGGACTAGGACAGATACGCAGTATTTT	CASTGTRTDTQYF
TRBV5-6	.	TRBD1	TRBJ1-2	TGTGCCAGCAGCCGACAGGGGGGGGATGGCTACACCTTC	CASSRQGGDGYTF
TRBV9	.	TRBD1	TRBJ2-2	TGTGCCAGCAGCTCACGACAGGGCCGCGGCACCGGGGAGCTGTTTTTT	CASSSRQGRGTGELFF
TRBV28	.	.	TRBJ2-4	TGTGCCAGCAGTACGACGAGGAAGTCAGCCAAAAACATTCAGTACTTC	CASSTTRKSAKNIQYF
TRBV28	few	.	TRBJ2-1	TGTGCCAGCAGTTTGGCAGCCCTAGAGTACAATGAGCAGTTCTTC	CASSLAALEYNEQFF
TRBV7-9	.	.	TRBJ2-1	TGTGCCAGCAGCTTAGCGATTAGCGGAGCCTACAATGAGCAGTTCTTC	CASSLAISGAYNEQFF
TRBV10-3	.	TRBD1	TRBJ1-3	TGTGCCATCAAACCCCGGGACAGGGCTGGAAACACCATATATTTT	CAIKPRDRAGNTIYF
TRBV7-2	.	TRBD1	TRBJ1-2	TGTGCCAGCAGCCGAAGGACAGGGGTAGGCTACACCTTC	CASSRRTGVGYTF
TRBV15	.	.	TRBJ1-6	TGTGCCACCAGCAGAGTTCCAGGGTTGAGTTCACCCCTCCACTTT	CATSRVPGLSSPLHF
TRBV4-1	once	.	TRBJ2-5	TGCGCCAGCAGCCACCCCGCATCTGGAGCGCTGCAAGAGACCCAGTACTTC	CASSHPASGALQETQYF
TRBV21-1	.	.	TRBJ2-7	TGTGCCAGCACCCCAGGCTACGAGCAGTACTTC	CASTPGYEQYF
TRBV7-9	.	.	TRBJ2-3	TGTGCCAGCAGCCCGGGAGTGGCTAGCACAGATACGCAGTATTTT	CASSPGVASTDTQYF
TRBV19	.	TRBD1	TRBJ2-7	TGTGCCTGGAAGGGACAGCCTCTTCCCTACGAGCAGTACTTC	CAWKGQPLPYEQYF